What follows describes a single T cell receptor (beta chain). What this receptor recognizes is not known. The record has no base qualities; no much larger clone is one base away. Blood samples were collected up to 4 times in the first month after transplant and then at least monthly when available. The entry originates in a study of graft-versus-host responses after intestinal transplantation (TCRdb year 2021). In terms of the full investigation: Multivisceral, liver-intestinal, or isolated intestinal transplants were received by the recipients. Anti-thymocyte globulin induction was given to all recipients, followed by maintenance tacrolimus and steroids for about 3 years. Graft-versus-host and host-versus-graft alloreactive T cell clones were tracked in the graft, circulation and bone marrow after intestinal transplantation using bulk TCR-beta CDR3 sequencing. Alloreactive clones were identified by sequencing pre-transplant mixed lymphocyte reaction products and comparing these products with unstimulated pre-transplant donor and recipient T cells. Of the approximately 24 intestinal transplant recipients enrolled in the cohort, one of whom was a retransplant, a few patients without pretransplant specimens were excluded. A peak of at least 4% donor T cells among recipient peripheral blood mononuclear cells was the definition used for donor T cell macrochimerism. Rather than going through the commercial service, samples from three later patients were sequenced in-house on an Illumina MiSeq and processed with MiXCR. General study outcomes and caveats: Early after transplant, declines in HvG clones were associated with peak levels of circulating GvH clones. High GvH to HvG T cell clonal ratios were observed in the allografts of patients with donor T cell macrochimerism. The conclusions were limited by the relatively low number and heterogeneity of the intestinal transplant patients. GvH clones turned up in recipient bone marrow, with some appearing earlier in ileal mucosa or blood, a pattern consistent with an intestinal mucosal origin.

The germline V gene (reference sequence) yields SGHAT for CDR1 and FQDESV for CDR2. From the cysteine up to the phenylalanine, the CDR3 has a length of 14 residues. Just CDR3 DNA is preserved here, 42 bases in frame from base 1. The V and J ends are trimmed by 3 bases and 5 bases, leaving 13 bases between them. The library was obtained by the immunoSEQ multiplex PCR assay. For most patients, high-throughput TCR-beta CDR3 sequencing of genomic DNA was performed by Adaptive Biotechnologies. The authors processed their data as follows. Adaptive's ImmunoSEQ software supplied the TCR sequencing data for 15 to 20 patients, while MiXCR and VDJtools were used to process three other patients. CDR3 nucleotide sequences shared between donor and recipient were removed because their origin could not be assigned. At least 2-fold expansion over unstimulated cells and a minimum CFSE-low frequency of 0.002% (template counts) or 0.001% (read counts) were required for clones to be classified as alloreactive. Clones detected in sequenced pre-transplant spleen, lymph node, or MLR CFSE-low populations of the donor or recipient were defined as mappable. Cumulative frequency of alloreactive clones was calculated as a percentage of all sequences weighted by copy number. This immuneACCESS table, as held by TCRdb, lists in-frame sequences with V and J called but not all clones. Of the missing ones, under half trace to an unresolved V gene in checked studies; the others have no known cause. Clonal size and the V and J genes are those of that table, whereas D and trimming came from the DNA. Counted in this sample were fewer than 30,000 clones; around 92% of them appeared once. The ten most abundant clones make up 0.72% of the sample.

This clonotype was sampled from a human patient who received an intestinal transplant, so some T cells may come from the graft donor. The sample consisted of PBMCs, taken approximately 69 days after intestinal transplant. The chain was built from TRBV11-1 and TRBJ1-2, with TRBD1 tentatively as D gene (6 bases match). The DNA reads as follows: TGTGCCAGCAGCTTCCATACCCAGGGGTATGGCTACACCTTC. Its product reads: CASSFHTQGYGYTF.